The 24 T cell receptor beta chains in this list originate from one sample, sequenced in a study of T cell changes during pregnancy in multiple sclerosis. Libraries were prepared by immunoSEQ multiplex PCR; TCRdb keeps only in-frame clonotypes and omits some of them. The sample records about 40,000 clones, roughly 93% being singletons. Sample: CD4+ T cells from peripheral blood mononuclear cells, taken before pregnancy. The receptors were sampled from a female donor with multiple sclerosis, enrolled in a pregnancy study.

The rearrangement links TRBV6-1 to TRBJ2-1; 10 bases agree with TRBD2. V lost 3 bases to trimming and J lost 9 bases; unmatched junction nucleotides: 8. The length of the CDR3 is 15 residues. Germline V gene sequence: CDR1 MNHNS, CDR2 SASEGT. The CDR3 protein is CASSDPSGSISEQFF. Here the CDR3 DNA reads TGTGCCAGCAGTGATCCTAGCGGGAGCATAAGTGAGCAGTTCTTC.

CDR3 in DNA: TGCGCCAGCAGCTTGGCCGGGACAGTATACAATGAGCAGTTCTTC. It codes for CASSLAGTVYNEQFF. The rearrangement joins TRBV5-1 to TRBJ2-1, with 7 bases fitting TRBD1. V gave up 0 bases and J gave up 4 bases; unmatched junction bases: 4. The V gene's germline CDR1 is SGHRS and CDR2 YFSETQ. The CDR3 loop spans 15 amino acids.

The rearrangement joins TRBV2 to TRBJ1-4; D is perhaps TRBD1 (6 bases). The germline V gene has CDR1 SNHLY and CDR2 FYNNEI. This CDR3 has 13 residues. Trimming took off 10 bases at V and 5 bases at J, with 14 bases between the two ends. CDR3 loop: CATTAQGNEKLFF. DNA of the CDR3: TGTGCCACCACCGCACAGGGAAATGAAAAACTGTTTTTT.

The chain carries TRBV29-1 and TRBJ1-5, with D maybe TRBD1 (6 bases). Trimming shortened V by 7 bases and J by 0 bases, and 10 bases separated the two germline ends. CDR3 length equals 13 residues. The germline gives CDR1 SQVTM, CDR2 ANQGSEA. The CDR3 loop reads CSAGQSSNQPQHF. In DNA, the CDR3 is TGCAGCGCTGGACAGTCTAGCAATCAGCCCCAGCATTTT.

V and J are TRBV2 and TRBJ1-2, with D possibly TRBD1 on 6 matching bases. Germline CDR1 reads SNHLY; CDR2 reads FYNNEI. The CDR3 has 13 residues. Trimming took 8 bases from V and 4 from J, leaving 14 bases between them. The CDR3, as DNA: TGTGCCAGCTGGACAGCCCGGGGCTATGGCTACACCTTC. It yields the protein CASWTARGYGYTF.

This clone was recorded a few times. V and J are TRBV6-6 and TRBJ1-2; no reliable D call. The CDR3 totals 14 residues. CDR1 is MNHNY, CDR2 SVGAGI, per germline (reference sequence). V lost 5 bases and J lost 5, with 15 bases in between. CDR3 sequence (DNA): TGTGCCAGCAGTCCCATGGGCCCGAGATATGGCTACACCTTC. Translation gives CASSPMGPRYGYTF.

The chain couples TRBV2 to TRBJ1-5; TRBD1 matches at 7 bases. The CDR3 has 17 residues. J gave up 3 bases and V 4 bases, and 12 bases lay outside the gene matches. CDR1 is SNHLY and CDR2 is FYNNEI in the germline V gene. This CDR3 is CASSVRGQGDSNQPQHF. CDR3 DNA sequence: TGTGCCAGCAGTGTAAGGGGGCAGGGAGACTCCAATCAGCCCCAGCATTTT. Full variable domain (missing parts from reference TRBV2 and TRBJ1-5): EPEVTQTPSHQVTQMGQEVILRCVPISNHLYFYWYRQILGQKVEFLVSFYNNEISEKSEIFDDQFSVERPDGSNFTLKIRSTKLEDSAMYFCASSVRGQGDSNQPQHFGDGTRLSIL.

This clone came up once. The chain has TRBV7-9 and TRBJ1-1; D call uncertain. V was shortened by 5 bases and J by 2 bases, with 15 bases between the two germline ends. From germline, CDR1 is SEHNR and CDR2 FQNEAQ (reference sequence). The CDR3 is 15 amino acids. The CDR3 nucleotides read TGTGCCAGCAGCCCCTTACAGACCTCTAACACTGAAGCTTTCTTT. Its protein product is CASSPLQTSNTEAFF.

The CDR3 DNA reads TGTGCCAGCAGCTTGGAATACAGGACAGATACGCAGTATTTT. Translation gives CASSLEYRTDTQYF. This chain uses TRBV11-2 with TRBJ2-3; perhaps TRBD1 as D (5 bases). CDR1 is SGHAT and CDR2 is FQNNGV in the germline V gene. With 3 bases removed from V and 3 bases from J, the gap between germline ends came to 10 bases. The CDR3 length is 14 residues.

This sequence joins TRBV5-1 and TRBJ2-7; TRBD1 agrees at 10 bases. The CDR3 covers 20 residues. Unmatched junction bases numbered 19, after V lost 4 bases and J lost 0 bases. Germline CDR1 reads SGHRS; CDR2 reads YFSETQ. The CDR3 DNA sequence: TGCGCCAGCAGCCCCTGGGTCGGGACAGGGGTCGCAAAGAGCTCCTACGAGCAGTACTTC. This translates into CASSPWVGTGVAKSSYEQYF.

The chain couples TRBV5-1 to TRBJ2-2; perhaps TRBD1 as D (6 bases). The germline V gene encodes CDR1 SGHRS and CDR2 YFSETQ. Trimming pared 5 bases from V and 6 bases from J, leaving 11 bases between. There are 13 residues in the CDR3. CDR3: CASRTGLSGELFF. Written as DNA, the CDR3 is TGCGCCAGCAGAACAGGGTTATCCGGGGAGCTGTTTTTT.

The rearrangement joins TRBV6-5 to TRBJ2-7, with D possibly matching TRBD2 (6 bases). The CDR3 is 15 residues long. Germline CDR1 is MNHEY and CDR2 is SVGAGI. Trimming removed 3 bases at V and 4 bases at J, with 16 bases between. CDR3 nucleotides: TGTGCCAGCAGTTATGTAGCGGTCCCCGGTTACGAGCAGTACTTC. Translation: CASSYVAVPGYEQYF.

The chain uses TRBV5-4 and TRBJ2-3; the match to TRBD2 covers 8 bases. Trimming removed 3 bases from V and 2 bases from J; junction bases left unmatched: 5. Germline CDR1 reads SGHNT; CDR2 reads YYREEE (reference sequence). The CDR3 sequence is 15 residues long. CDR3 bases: TGTGCCAGCAGCTCCATAGCGGGACTCACAGATACGCAGTATTTT. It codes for CASSSIAGLTDTQYF.

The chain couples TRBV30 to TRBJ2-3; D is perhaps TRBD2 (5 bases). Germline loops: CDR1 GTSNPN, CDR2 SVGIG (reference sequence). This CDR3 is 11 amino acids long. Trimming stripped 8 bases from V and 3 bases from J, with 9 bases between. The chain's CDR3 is CAQSGTDTQYF. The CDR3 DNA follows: TGTGCCCAGTCGGGGACAGATACGCAGTATTTT.

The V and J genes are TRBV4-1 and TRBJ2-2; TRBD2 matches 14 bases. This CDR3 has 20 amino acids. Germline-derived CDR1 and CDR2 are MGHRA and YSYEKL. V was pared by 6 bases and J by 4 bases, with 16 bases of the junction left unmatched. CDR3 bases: TGCGCCAGCAGAAGAAAAGGGGGACTAGCGGGAGACCCCGCCACCGGGGAGCTGTTTTTT. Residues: CASRRKGGLAGDPATGELFF.

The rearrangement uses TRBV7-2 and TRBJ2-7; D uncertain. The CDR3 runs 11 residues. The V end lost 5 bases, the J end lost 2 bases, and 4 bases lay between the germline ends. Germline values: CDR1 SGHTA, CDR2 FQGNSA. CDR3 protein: CASSTTYEQYF. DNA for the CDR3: TGTGCCAGCAGCACTACCTACGAGCAGTACTTC.

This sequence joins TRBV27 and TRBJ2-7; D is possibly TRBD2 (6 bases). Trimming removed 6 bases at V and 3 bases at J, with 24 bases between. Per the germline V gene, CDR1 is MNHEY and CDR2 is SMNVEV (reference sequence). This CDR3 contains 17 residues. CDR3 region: CASSNRGVGRWGYEQYF. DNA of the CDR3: TGTGCCAGCAGCAATAGAGGGGTAGGGAGGTGGGGCTACGAGCAGTACTTC.

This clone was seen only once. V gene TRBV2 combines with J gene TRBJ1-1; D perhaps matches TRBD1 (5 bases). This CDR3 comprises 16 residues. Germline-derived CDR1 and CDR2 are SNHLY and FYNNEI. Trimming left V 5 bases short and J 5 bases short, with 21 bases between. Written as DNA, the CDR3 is TGTGCCAGCAGTCCCCTCAAAGGGGTGGGGGGAACTGAAGCTTTCTTT. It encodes CASSPLKGVGGTEAFF.

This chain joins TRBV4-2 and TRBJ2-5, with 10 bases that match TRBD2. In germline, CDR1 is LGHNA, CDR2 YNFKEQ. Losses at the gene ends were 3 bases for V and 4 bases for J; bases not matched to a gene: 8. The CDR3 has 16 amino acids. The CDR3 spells CASSQVLAGRRETQYF. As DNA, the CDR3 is TGTGCCAGCAGCCAGGTACTAGCGGGAAGGAGAGAGACCCAGTACTTC.

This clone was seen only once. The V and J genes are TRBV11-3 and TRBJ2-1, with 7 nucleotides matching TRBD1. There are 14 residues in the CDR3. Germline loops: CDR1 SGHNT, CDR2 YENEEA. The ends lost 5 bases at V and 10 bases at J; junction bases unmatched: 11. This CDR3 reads CASSPTGAAGEQFF. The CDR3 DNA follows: TGTGCCAGCAGCCCCACAGGGGCCGCCGGGGAGCAGTTCTTC.

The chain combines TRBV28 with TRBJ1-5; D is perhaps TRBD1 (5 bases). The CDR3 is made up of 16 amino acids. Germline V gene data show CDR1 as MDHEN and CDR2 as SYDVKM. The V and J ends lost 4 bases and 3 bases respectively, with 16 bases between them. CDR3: CASSSFGGNFNQPQHF. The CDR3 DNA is TGTGCCAGCAGTTCGTTTGGGGGGAACTTCAATCAGCCCCAGCATTTT. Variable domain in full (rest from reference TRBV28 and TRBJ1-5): DVKVTQSSRYLVKRTGEKVFLECVQDMDHENMFWYRQDPGLGLRLIYFSYDVKMKEKGDIPEGYSVSREKKERFSLILESASTNQTSMYLCASSSFGGNFNQPQHFGDGTRLSIL.

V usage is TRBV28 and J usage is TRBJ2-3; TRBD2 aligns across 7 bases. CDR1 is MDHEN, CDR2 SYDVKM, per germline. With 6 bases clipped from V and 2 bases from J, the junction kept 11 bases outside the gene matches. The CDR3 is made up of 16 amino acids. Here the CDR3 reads CASSDVSGAYTDTQYF. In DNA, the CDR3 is TGTGCCAGCAGCGACGTGAGCGGGGCCTACACAGATACGCAGTATTTT.

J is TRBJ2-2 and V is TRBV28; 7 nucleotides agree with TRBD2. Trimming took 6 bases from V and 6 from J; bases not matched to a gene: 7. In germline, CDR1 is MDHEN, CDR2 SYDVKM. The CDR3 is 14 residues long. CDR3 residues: CASRPTREAGELFF. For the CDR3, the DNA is TGTGCCAGCAGACCAACACGGGAGGCCGGGGAGCTGTTTTTT.

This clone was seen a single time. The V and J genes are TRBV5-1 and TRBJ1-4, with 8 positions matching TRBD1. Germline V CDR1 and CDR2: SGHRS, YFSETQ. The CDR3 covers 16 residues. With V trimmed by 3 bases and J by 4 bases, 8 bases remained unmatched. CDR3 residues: CASSSGQGAVNEKLFF. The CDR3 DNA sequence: TGCGCCAGCAGCTCAGGACAGGGTGCCGTTAATGAAAAACTGTTTTTT.